This T cell receptor beta chain was identified in a study of sequential checkpoint blockade in melanoma. Study at large: After nivolumab or ipilimumab alone, about 20 patients had week-13 rebiopsies.

V shed 3 bases and J shed 7 bases, with 16 bases lying between them. Germline CDR1 reads MDHEN; CDR2 reads SYDVKM. This CDR3 comprises 15 residues. The treatment is: randomized to nivolumab then ipilimumab (arm A) or the reverse (arm B). The table came from immunoSEQ multiplex PCR; TCRdb's copy has only in-frame clones and leaves some out. The data show roughly 1,900 clones, about 22% seen once. In its sample, this clone ranks as medium-sized. This clonotype was obtained from a human donor with melanoma. The rearrangement links TRBV28 to TRBJ1-5, with a tentative D call TRBD1 (6 bases). The sample here was tumor tissue (inferred from file names), taken from a patient given nivolumab and ipilimumab in sequence. CDR3: CASSFGQGRSQPQHF. DNA of the CDR3: TGTGCCAGCAGTTTTGGTCAGGGGCGAAGCCAGCCCCAGCATTTT.